Presented here are 12 T cell receptor beta chains from one specimen sequenced in a study of shared clonotypes between healthy human individuals. The table came from immunoSEQ multiplex PCR; TCRdb's copy has only in-frame clones and leaves some out. The sample lists roughly 1,800,000 clones; 85% to 95% were seen once. Naive CD8 cells lacked CD45RO and underwent positive selection for CCR7, leaving out terminally differentiated effector memory CD45RA+ cells. The sample consisted of naive CD8+ T cells sorted from blood. Receptor source: a man aged 18-30 years in good health.

The J gene is TRBJ2-7, the V gene TRBV29-1; D may correspond to TRBD1 or TRBD2 (7 bases each). The CDR3 has 13 amino acids. The germline CDR1 and CDR2 sequences are SQVTM and ANQGSEA. With 6 bases removed from V and 3 bases from J, the gap between germline ends came to 15 bases. As DNA, the CDR3 is TGCAGCGTCAGGGGGGGAACGAACTACGAGCAGTACTTC. Translation gives CSVRGGTNYEQYF.

The CDR3 DNA reads as TGTGCCAGCAGCCCTTGGGACAGGGTAACTAATGAAAAACTGTTTTTT. Translating it yields CASSPWDRVTNEKLFF. The chain is built from TRBV7-9 and TRBJ1-4; 9 nucleotides align to TRBD1. Germline V lookup: CDR1 SEHNR, CDR2 FQNEAQ (reference sequence). The CDR3 length is 16 residues. J lost 1 base, V lost 5 bases, and 5 bases had no gene match.

This clone was seen only once. The rearrangement uses TRBV30 and TRBJ2-1, with D possibly matching TRBD2 (5 bases). V gave up 4 bases and J gave up 7 bases, with 20 bases separating them. Germline V gene data show CDR1 as GTSNPN and CDR2 as SVGIG (reference sequence). This CDR3 comprises 15 residues. The CDR3 spells CAWIGVGINQNEQFF. CDR3 DNA: TGTGCCTGGATTGGCGTCGGGATCAACCAAAATGAGCAGTTCTTC.

The chain couples TRBV19 to TRBJ2-7; 7 bases agree with TRBD1. CDR3 length: 14 amino acids. With V trimmed by 5 bases and J by 3 bases, 7 bases remained unmatched. The germline V gene has CDR1 LNHDA and CDR2 SQIVND (reference sequence). CDR3 coding DNA: TGTGCCAGTAGTGCAGGGACAGATTTCTACGAGCAGTACTTC. Residues: CASSAGTDFYEQYF.

V and J are TRBV5-6 and TRBJ1-4; no clear D gene. CDR1 and CDR2 (germline): SGHDT, YYEEEE. CDR3 length: 14 amino acids. V was pared by 5 bases and J by 5 bases, with 13 bases between. The CDR3 DNA follows: TGTGCCAGCAGTGGTCCTGGCGAAAATGAAAAACTGTTTTTT. It is translated as CASSGPGENEKLFF.

A single count supports this clone. The J gene is TRBJ2-7, the V gene TRBV5-6; D may be TRBD1 (6 bases). CDR3 length equals 15 residues. Germline-derived CDR1 and CDR2 are SGHDT and YYEEEE. Trimming cost V 4 bases and J 5 bases, with 19 bases left between them. This chain's CDR3 is CASSLRGHRAHEQYF. For the CDR3, the DNA is TGTGCCAGCAGCCTTAGGGGCCACAGGGCCCACGAGCAGTACTTC.

On this clone itself: Different DNA sequences within this sample yield the same CDR3. The DNA of the CDR3 is TGTGCCAGCAGTTTATTGGCGGGGAGCTCCTACAATGAGCAGTTCTTC. Its translation: CASSLLAGSSYNEQFF. V is TRBV27 and J is TRBJ2-1; maybe TRBD2 (6 bases). Trimming removed 1 base from V and 0 bases from J, with 10 bases in between. CDR1 MNHEY and CDR2 SMNVEV come from the germline V gene (reference sequence). The CDR3 totals 16 residues.

This sequence joins TRBV28 and TRBJ1-1; D gene uncertain. V lost 6 bases to trimming and J lost 1 base, with 9 bases between them. CDR1 is MDHEN and CDR2 is SYDVKM in the germline V gene. The length of the CDR3 is 13 residues. This chain's CDR3 is CASSIVGNTEAFF. DNA for the CDR3: TGTGCCAGCAGCATTGTAGGGAACACTGAAGCTTTCTTT.

The chain carries TRBV6-5 and TRBJ2-1; 8 bases map to TRBD2. The germline V gene encodes CDR1 MNHEY and CDR2 SVGAGI. This CDR3 has 14 residues. The V gene end was trimmed by 6 bases and the J gene end by 1 base; junction bases not matched to a gene: 2. The CDR3 sequence is CASRIAGSYNEQFF. CDR3 DNA: TGTGCCAGCAGAATAGCGGGGTCCTACAATGAGCAGTTCTTC.

The rearrangement uses TRBV28 and TRBJ2-7, with D uncertain. The CDR3 covers 15 residues. The V end lost 5 bases, the J end lost 0 bases, and 14 bases lay between the germline ends. The germline CDR1 and CDR2 sequences are MDHEN and SYDVKM. CDR3 in amino acids: CASSPPWGGSYEQYF. The CDR3 DNA is TGTGCCAGCAGTCCCCCCTGGGGTGGCTCCTACGAGCAGTACTTC.

The chain uses TRBV10-3 and TRBJ1-2; no firm D call. The germline CDR1 and CDR2 sequences are ENHRY and SYGVKD. There are 15 residues in the CDR3. V was cut by 0 bases and J by 4 bases, with 12 bases left in between. CDR3 sequence: CAISESGASRYGYTF. DNA of the CDR3: TGTGCCATCAGTGAGTCAGGCGCCTCTCGCTATGGCTACACCTTC.

As concerns this clone: The germline gene is not matched at one end of the junction; a read error may be the cause. The chain uses TRBV28 and TRBJ1-6; perhaps TRBD1 as D (5 bases). CDR1 and CDR2 from the germline V gene are MDHEN and SYDVKM. CDR3 length: 13 amino acids. CDR3 bases: TGTGCCAGCGGTTTTCGGGGGGTTTCACCCCTCCACTTT. Its protein is CASGFRGVSPLHF.